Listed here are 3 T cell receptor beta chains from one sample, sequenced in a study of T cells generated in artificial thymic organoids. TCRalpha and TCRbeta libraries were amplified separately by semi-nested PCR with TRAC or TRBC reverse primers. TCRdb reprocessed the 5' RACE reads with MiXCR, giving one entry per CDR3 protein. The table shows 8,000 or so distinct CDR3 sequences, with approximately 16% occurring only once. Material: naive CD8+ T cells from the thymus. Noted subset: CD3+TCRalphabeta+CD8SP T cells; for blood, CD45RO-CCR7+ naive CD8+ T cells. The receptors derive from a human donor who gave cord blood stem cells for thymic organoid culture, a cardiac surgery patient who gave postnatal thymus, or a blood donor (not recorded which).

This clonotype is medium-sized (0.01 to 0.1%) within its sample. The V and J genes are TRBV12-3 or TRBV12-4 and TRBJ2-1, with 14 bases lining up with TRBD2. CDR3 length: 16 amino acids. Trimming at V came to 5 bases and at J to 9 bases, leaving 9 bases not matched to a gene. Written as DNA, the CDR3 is TGTGCCAGCAGTGCCCCGGGACTAGCGGGAGAAAGTGAGCAGTTCTTC. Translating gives CASSAPGLAGESEQFF.

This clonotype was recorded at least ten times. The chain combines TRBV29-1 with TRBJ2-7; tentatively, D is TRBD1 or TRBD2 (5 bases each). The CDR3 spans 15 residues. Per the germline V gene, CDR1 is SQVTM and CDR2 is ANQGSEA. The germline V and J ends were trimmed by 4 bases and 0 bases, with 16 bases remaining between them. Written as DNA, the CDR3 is TGCAGCGTTGCAAAAGCCGGGACGGGCTCCTACGAGCAGTACTTC. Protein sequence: CSVAKAGTGSYEQYF.

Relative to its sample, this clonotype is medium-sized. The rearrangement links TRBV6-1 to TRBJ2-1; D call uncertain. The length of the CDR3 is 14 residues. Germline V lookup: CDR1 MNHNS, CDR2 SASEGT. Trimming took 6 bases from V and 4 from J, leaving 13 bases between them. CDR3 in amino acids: CASRTLTPYNEQFF. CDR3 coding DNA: TGTGCCAGCAGGACACTGACCCCATACAATGAGCAGTTCTTC.